This passage covers 26 T cell receptor beta chains from one sample sequenced in a study of blood T cell repertoires in COVID-19. Sequencing used immunoSEQ multiplex PCR; TCRdb keeps in-frame clones, though not all of them. The data show some 90,000 clones, less than 90% seen once. Material for sequencing was peripheral blood. The receptors come from a man of 80 years or more with active or convalescent COVID-19.

This clone was seen a handful of times. The V call is TRBV18, the J call TRBJ2-1; 8 positions match TRBD2. Germline lookup yields CDR1 KGHSH and CDR2 LQKENI. V lost 5 bases, J lost 13 bases, and 16 bases stayed unmatched. CDR3 length: 15 amino acids. CDR3 amino acids: CASSSPSGSPVKQFF. As DNA, the CDR3 is TGTGCCAGCTCATCCCCTAGCGGGTCCCCGGTAAAACAGTTCTTC.

This chain links TRBV9 with TRBJ2-1, with D perhaps matching TRBD1 (6 bases). V was shortened by 4 bases and J by 4 bases, with 12 bases between the two germline ends. The CDR3 extends over 14 amino acids. Germline CDR1 reads SGDLS; CDR2 reads YYNGEE. The CDR3 DNA follows: TGTGCCAGCAGCCCATTAGGGGGATACAATGAGCAGTTCTTC. Translated, it gives CASSPLGGYNEQFF.

The chain joins TRBV28 to TRBJ2-5, with 10 positions matching TRBD1. There are 13 residues in the CDR3. Unmatched junction bases numbered 7, after V lost 10 bases and J lost 5 bases. CDR1 MDHEN and CDR2 SYDVKM come from the germline V gene. The CDR3 DNA is TGTGCCACCGACAGGGGGCATTGGGAGACCCAGTACTTC. Translated: CATDRGHWETQYF.

The chain carries TRBV28 and TRBJ2-7, with 10 positions matching TRBD2. This CDR3 spans 17 amino acids. Per germline, CDR1 MDHEN and CDR2 SYDVKM. V lost 0 bases, J lost 2 bases, and 7 bases stayed unmatched. Here the CDR3 reads CASSLWPSGRIPYEQYF. Here the CDR3 DNA reads TGTGCCAGCAGTTTATGGCCTAGCGGGAGAATCCCCTACGAGCAGTACTTC.

The chain carries TRBV28 and TRBJ2-7, with 7 bases identical to TRBD1. J gave up 1 base and V 3 bases, and 6 bases lay outside the gene matches. The CDR3 contains 15 residues. Germline assignment: CDR1 MDHEN and CDR2 SYDVKM. The CDR3 protein is CASSLSQGDSYEQYF. The CDR3 DNA follows: TGTGCCAGCAGTTTGAGCCAGGGGGATTCCTACGAGCAGTACTTC.

V gene TRBV3-1 (or the pseudogene TRBV3-2) combines with J gene TRBJ2-2, with D perhaps matching TRBD2 (6 bases). The CDR3 length is 14 residues. CDR1 is LGHDT, CDR2 YNNKEL, per germline (reference sequence). The V end lost 4 bases, the J end lost 6 bases, and 12 bases lay between the germline ends. The CDR3: CASSLRGGPGELFF. CDR3 sequence (DNA): TGTGCCAGCAGCCTACGGGGAGGTCCCGGGGAGCTGTTTTTT.

The chain joins TRBV2 to TRBJ1-2, with D hard to call. Trimming removed 8 bases at V and 2 bases at J, with 12 bases between. The CDR3 extends over 13 amino acids. Germline CDR1 SNHLY, CDR2 FYNNEI. CDR3 sequence: CASLETENYGYTF. CDR3 in DNA: TGTGCCAGCCTCGAGACTGAGAACTATGGCTACACCTTC.

V usage is TRBV7-2 and J usage is TRBJ2-3; TRBD2 matches at 8 bases. The CDR3 runs to 17 residues. With 3 bases clipped from V and 2 bases from J, the junction kept 10 bases outside the gene matches. Germline V gene data show CDR1 as SGHTA and CDR2 as FQGNSA. The CDR3 protein is CASSFRSGRGYTDTQYF. CDR3 sequence (DNA): TGTGCCAGCAGCTTCCGAAGCGGGAGAGGGTACACAGATACGCAGTATTTT.

The rearrangement links TRBV7-3 to TRBJ2-3; TRBD1 is a possible D gene (6 bases). The CDR3 sequence is 13 residues long. The germline V gene has CDR1 SGHTA and CDR2 FQGTGA. V gave up 5 bases and J gave up 4 bases, with 10 bases separating them. In nucleotides, the CDR3 is TGTGCCAGCAGCCCGGGACACGCAGATACGCAGTATTTT. Protein: CASSPGHADTQYF.

J is TRBJ1-1 and V is TRBV6-5; 9 nucleotides align to TRBD1. Germline CDR1 reads MNHEY; CDR2 reads SVGAGI. V lost 8 bases to trimming and J lost 3 bases; unmatched junction nucleotides: 7. This CDR3 region has 14 residues. The CDR3 reads CASLQGAGDTEAFF. The DNA of the CDR3 is TGTGCCAGCCTACAGGGGGCCGGGGACACTGAAGCTTTCTTT.

V usage is TRBV7-2 and J usage is TRBJ2-4; a weak D match, TRBD1 (5 bases). The CDR3 has 13 residues. Trimming shortened V by 10 bases and J by 6 bases, and 16 bases separated the two germline ends. From germline, CDR1 is SGHTA and CDR2 FQGNSA. This CDR3 is CATSRTTLNIQYF. CDR3 in DNA: TGTGCCACTTCGCGGACAACCTTAAACATTCAGTACTTC.

The chain couples TRBV28 to TRBJ2-7; 7 nucleotides align to TRBD2. Germline assignment: CDR1 MDHEN and CDR2 SYDVKM. CDR3 size: 16 residues. V gave up 5 bases and J gave up 7 bases; unmatched junction bases: 17. The CDR3 reads CASSPSRGRGGWEQYF. The CDR3 DNA follows: TGTGCCAGCAGTCCCTCCCGTGGGAGGGGAGGTTGGGAGCAGTACTTC.

The chain employs TRBV24-1 and TRBJ1-5, with a weak D call TRBD1 (6 bases). Germline loops: CDR1 KGHDR, CDR2 SFDVKD. This CDR3 region has 14 residues. V gave up 4 bases and J gave up 7 bases, with 13 bases separating them. In nucleotides, the CDR3 is TGTGCCACCAGTGACGCAGGGGTCCTCCAGCCCCAGCATTTT. Encoded protein: CATSDAGVLQPQHF.

The rearrangement links TRBV4-2 to TRBJ2-1; TRBD2 agrees at 10 bases. The CDR3 has 16 residues. With 2 bases clipped from V and 2 bases from J, the junction kept 3 bases outside the gene matches. CDR1 is LGHNA, CDR2 YNFKEQ, per germline. The CDR3 DNA reads TGTGCCAGCAGCCAATCTAGCGGGAGCCCCTACAATGAGCAGTTCTTC. It is translated as CASSQSSGSPYNEQFF.

CDR3 coding DNA: TGTGCCAGCAGAAGGACAGATAATTCACCCCTCCACTTT. It specifies CASRRTDNSPLHF. The chain joins TRBV12-3 or TRBV12-4 to TRBJ1-6, with D maybe TRBD1 (6 bases). This CDR3 is 13 amino acids long. Trimming shortened V by 6 bases and J by 5 bases, and 8 bases separated the two germline ends.

V is TRBV28 and J is TRBJ1-2, with TRBD1 matching over 9 bases. The CDR3 contains 15 residues. Germline lookup yields CDR1 MDHEN and CDR2 SYDVKM. The V and J ends lost 5 bases and 4 bases, in that order; junction bases with no gene match: 8. In DNA form, the CDR3 reads TGTGCCAGCAGTACAACAGGGGGCGTTGTCTATGGCTACACCTTC. This codes for CASSTTGGVVYGYTF.

The chain recombines TRBV6-6 with TRBJ2-2; TRBD1 matches at 7 bases. J gave up 0 bases and V 7 bases, and 5 bases lay outside the gene matches. The CDR3 is made up of 15 amino acids. Looked up from germline, CDR1 is MNHNY and CDR2 is SVGAGI (reference sequence). In DNA form, the CDR3 reads TGTGCCAGCAACTACGGGACAGCGAACACCGGGGAGCTGTTTTTT. Protein sequence: CASNYGTANTGELFF.

The gene calls are TRBV25-1 and TRBJ1-2; 7 positions match TRBD1. The V and J ends lost 2 bases and 7 bases, in that order; junction bases with no gene match: 10. The CDR3 has 15 residues. Germline loops: CDR1 MGHDK, CDR2 SYGVNS. Here the CDR3 DNA reads TGTGCCAGCAGTGAAGTAGGCCAGGGGGAAGGTGGCTACACCTTC. Encoded protein: CASSEVGQGEGGYTF.

The genes are TRBV19 and TRBJ2-2; tentatively, D is TRBD2 (6 bases). The CDR3 has 15 amino acids. Germline assignment: CDR1 LNHDA and CDR2 SQIVND (reference sequence). V was trimmed by 3 bases and J by 2 bases, leaving 10 bases between them. CDR3 sequence reads: CASSISGFNTGELFF. The CDR3 DNA reads TGTGCCAGTAGTATCAGCGGGTTCAACACCGGGGAGCTGTTTTTT.

The chain employs TRBV4-2 and TRBJ2-4, with D perhaps matching TRBD2 (5 bases). V lost 1 base and J lost 6, with 16 bases in between. The V gene's germline CDR1 is LGHNA and CDR2 YNFKEQ. This CDR3 has 16 residues. CDR3 DNA: TGTGCCAGCAGCCAAGGGCGGAGAGGGCGCGGAAACATTCAGTACTTC. This translates into CASSQGRRGRGNIQYF.

V and J are TRBV6-1 and TRBJ1-2; D is uncertain. Germline V gene data show CDR1 as MNHNS and CDR2 as SASEGT. Trimming took off 1 base at V and 5 bases at J, with 8 bases between the two ends. The length of the CDR3 is 13 residues. The CDR3 DNA reads TGTGCCAGCAGTGAAGGTCTCGGGTATGGCTACACCTTC. Protein product: CASSEGLGYGYTF.

This clone was counted between two and nine times. This chain uses TRBV15 with TRBJ2-2; D unresolved. This CDR3 has 15 residues. Trimming removed 1 base at V and 2 bases at J, with 8 bases between. Germline V gene data show CDR1 as LNHNV and CDR2 as YYDKDF (reference sequence). This CDR3 reads CATSRGLSNTGELFF. The DNA of the CDR3 is TGTGCCACCAGCAGAGGACTTTCTAACACCGGGGAGCTGTTTTTT. Full variable domain (outside the CDR3, taken from reference TRBV15 and TRBJ2-2): DAMVIQNPRYQVTQFGKPVTLSCSQTLNHNVMYWYQQKSSQAPKLLFHYYDKDFNNEADTPDNFQSRRPNTSFCFLDIRSPGLGDTAMYLCATSRGLSNTGELFFGEGSRLTVL.

The chain employs TRBV25-1 and TRBJ2-3; 8 nucleotides match TRBD1. After removal of 5 bases from V and 3 bases from J, the junction contained 10 bases not matched to a gene. Per germline, CDR1 MGHDK and CDR2 SYGVNS. CDR3 length: 16 amino acids. CDR3 bases: TGTGCCAGCAGTTCTAACCGGGACAGGTTGACAGATACGCAGTATTTT. This encodes CASSSNRDRLTDTQYF.

The rearrangement joins TRBV7-9 to TRBJ2-1, with 7 nucleotides matching TRBD2. V gave up 2 bases and J gave up 0 bases; unmatched junction bases: 13. The CDR3 loop spans 19 amino acids. Germline V gives CDR1 SEHNR, CDR2 FQNEAQ (reference sequence). For the CDR3, the DNA is TGTGCCAGCAGCTTATTGATCGAGACTAGCATGAGCTCCTACAATGAGCAGTTCTTC. Translating it yields CASSLLIETSMSSYNEQFF.

The CDR3 DNA is TGTGCCAGCAGTTCGAGACATACCGGGACCTACGAGCAGTACTTC. Amino acid sequence: CASSSRHTGTYEQYF. This chain uses TRBV27 with TRBJ2-7, with a weak D call TRBD2 (5 bases). The CDR3 length is 15 residues. Germline loops: CDR1 MNHEY, CDR2 SMNVEV (reference sequence). V dropped 4 bases and J dropped 2 bases, with 15 bases sitting between them.

The V call is TRBV27, the J call TRBJ1-1, with 8 positions matching TRBD1. Germline V lookup: CDR1 MNHEY, CDR2 SMNVEV (reference sequence). The CDR3 contains 13 residues. The junction had 12 bases not matched to a gene; V was cut back by 6 bases and J by 12 bases. Here the CDR3 DNA reads TGTGCCAGCAGCAAAGGAGGACAGGGTTTGTCTTTCTTT. It translates to CASSKGGQGLSFF.